A single sample is the source of the 19 T cell receptor beta chains below, sequenced in a study of blood T cell repertoires in COVID-19. Method: immunoSEQ multiplex PCR; TCRdb's copy keeps in-frame clones and lacks some. The repertoire holds fewer than 120,000 clones, with about 80% as singletons. The sample consisted of peripheral blood. The receptors here all came from a woman older than 75 with active or convalescent COVID-19.

This rearrangement joins TRBV7-2 to TRBJ2-1; TRBD2 aligns across 10 bases. Trimming took 1 base from V and 7 from J; bases not matched to a gene: 7. CDR1 and CDR2 from the germline V gene are SGHTA and FQGNSA. The CDR3 spans 16 residues. This CDR3 reads CASSLVSGRAGNEQFF. As DNA, the CDR3 is TGTGCCAGCAGCTTAGTCAGCGGGAGGGCGGGTAATGAGCAGTTCTTC.

The chain has TRBV7-2 and TRBJ2-1; 7 nucleotides agree with TRBD2. The CDR3 loop spans 14 amino acids. The germline gives CDR1 SGHTA, CDR2 FQGNSA. V trimming: 3 bases; J trimming: 3 bases; junction bases outside the gene matches: 2. The CDR3 region is CASSFGLVYNEQFF. CDR3 sequence (DNA): TGTGCCAGCAGCTTCGGACTAGTCTACAATGAGCAGTTCTTC.

On this clone itself: Germline is not matched at one junction end, which may reflect a read error. CDR3 in DNA: TGCAGCGTTGAAGGGGACAGTCGATCCTTC. It translates to CSVEGDSRSF. The chain links TRBV29-1 to TRBJ1-2; the match to TRBD1 covers 7 bases. The V gene's germline CDR1 is SQVTM and CDR2 ANQGSEA. The CDR3 runs 10 residues.

J is TRBJ1-2 and V is TRBV5-1; TRBD1 is a possible D gene (5 bases). V was clipped by 0 bases and J by 4 bases, with 13 bases between them. The length of the CDR3 is 15 residues. From germline, CDR1 is SGHRS and CDR2 YFSETQ. The DNA of the CDR3 is TGCGCCAGCAGCTTGGCCGGGGGATATGGCTATGGCTACACCTTC. Protein product: CASSLAGGYGYGYTF.

The chain carries TRBV5-1 and TRBJ1-4; TRBD1 aligns across 7 bases. The CDR3 extends over 17 amino acids. The trim removed 0 bases at V and 0 bases at J, leaving 5 bases unmatched. Germline assignment: CDR1 SGHRS and CDR2 YFSETQ. CDR3 bases: TGCGCCAGCAGCTTGGGGGACAGCAGTGCAACTAATGAAAAACTGTTTTTT. Protein: CASSLGDSSATNEKLFF.

The chain combines TRBV11-2 with TRBJ2-2, with 7 bases lining up with TRBD1. Germline-derived CDR1 and CDR2 are SGHAT and FQNNGV. The CDR3 runs to 16 residues. V was clipped by 5 bases and J by 1 base; unmatched bases: 7. The CDR3 DNA follows: TGTGCCAGCAGCCCCCAGACAGGGCGGAACACCGGGGAGCTGTTTTTT. It yields the protein CASSPQTGRNTGELFF.

The chain combines TRBV3-1 (or the pseudogene TRBV3-2) with TRBJ2-3; a weak D match, TRBD2 (5 bases). Germline V gene data show CDR1 as LGHDT and CDR2 as YNNKEL (reference sequence). This CDR3 contains 12 residues. V was cut by 8 bases and J by 4 bases, with 10 bases left in between. The CDR3 region has the DNA TGTGCCAGCCAAGAGGGTGCAGATACGCAGTATTTT. Translating gives CASQEGADTQYF.

V and J are TRBV5-1 and TRBJ2-2; tentatively, D is TRBD1 (6 bases). Looked up from germline, CDR1 is SGHRS and CDR2 is YFSETQ. The CDR3 has 19 residues. Trimming took off 0 bases at V and 1 base at J, with 19 bases between the two ends. The CDR3, as DNA: TGCGCCAGCAGCTTGGTGTTTGGGGGCGGTGATTGGAACACCGGGGAGCTGTTTTTT. Translated, it gives CASSLVFGGGDWNTGELFF.

This chain connects TRBV18 to TRBJ1-1; D not certain. This CDR3 has 15 amino acids. Trimming removed 0 bases at V and 0 bases at J, with 8 bases between. The germline V gene has CDR1 KGHSH and CDR2 LQKENI. CDR3 protein: CASSPPRRMNTEAFF. CDR3 bases: TGTGCCAGCTCACCACCCCGGCGGATGAACACTGAAGCTTTCTTT.

The rearrangement joins TRBV7-3 to TRBJ2-1; D not resolved. V was shortened by 1 base and J by 1 base, with 8 bases between the two germline ends. Germline CDR1 SGHTA, CDR2 FQGTGA. This CDR3 has 15 amino acids. CDR3 sequence reads: CASSLNANSYNEQFF. The CDR3 DNA reads as TGTGCCAGCAGCTTAAATGCTAATTCCTACAATGAGCAGTTCTTC.

The chain is built from TRBV6-5 and TRBJ1-5; weak D call: TRBD1 (6 bases). The V end was cut by 5 bases, the J end by 1 base, with 12 bases between. The CDR3 is 15 amino acids. Germline V lookup: CDR1 MNHEY, CDR2 SVGAGI. The CDR3 coding sequence is TGTGCCAGCAGTAAGGGGGGGGGAAGCAATCAGCCCCAGCATTTT. Protein: CASSKGGGSNQPQHF.

The chain carries TRBV27 and TRBJ2-1; D gene uncertain. V was shortened by 3 bases and J by 8 bases, with 11 bases between the two germline ends. Germline V gene data show CDR1 as MNHEY and CDR2 as SMNVEV (reference sequence). The CDR3 sequence is 13 residues long. The CDR3 DNA reads TGTGCCAGCAGTTTCCTTCCCCGGGATGAGCAGTTCTTC. This encodes CASSFLPRDEQFF.

For the CDR3, the DNA is TGTGCCAGCAGTTTATGGGGGACAGGGGGCCTTGGTTCACCCCTCCACTTT. It specifies CASSLWGTGGLGSPLHF. The chain employs TRBV28 and TRBJ1-6, with 12 bases matching TRBD1. The CDR3 runs to 17 residues. Germline V gene sequence: CDR1 MDHEN, CDR2 SYDVKM. V was clipped by 0 bases and J by 9 bases; unmatched bases: 6.

This clone was observed a single time. The chain joins TRBV5-1 to TRBJ2-7; 13 bases fit TRBD2. This CDR3 comprises 19 residues. The germline gives CDR1 SGHRS, CDR2 YFSETQ. J gave up 3 bases and V 4 bases, and 16 bases lay outside the gene matches. This CDR3 reads CASSVGTTSGRKAYYEQYF. Here the CDR3 DNA reads TGCGCCAGCAGCGTGGGGACGACTAGCGGGAGGAAGGCCTACTACGAGCAGTACTTC.

The CDR3 DNA reads as TGTGCCAGCAGTTCCTTGCTGGGACGTAGCGGGAGCTACAATGAGCAGTTCTTC. Its translation: CASSSLLGRSGSYNEQFF. The rearrangement joins TRBV28 to TRBJ2-1; 9 bases fit TRBD2. V shed 4 bases and J 3 bases; nucleotides not matched to a gene: 13. Germline values: CDR1 MDHEN, CDR2 SYDVKM. This CDR3 is 18 amino acids long.

The chain employs TRBV3-1 (or the pseudogene TRBV3-2) and TRBJ1-2, with TRBD1 identical over 11 bases. Trimming took 4 bases from V and 8 from J; bases not matched to a gene: 12. Germline-derived CDR1 and CDR2 are LGHDT and YNNKEL (reference sequence). The CDR3 spans 16 residues. Here the CDR3 reads CASSPRDRGYSGGYTF. As DNA, the CDR3 is TGTGCCAGCAGCCCCCGGGACAGGGGGTATTCCGGCGGCTACACCTTC.

In its sample, this clone was seen a few times. The chain joins TRBV5-1 to TRBJ1-1, with 7 bases matching TRBD1. Germline V CDR1 and CDR2: SGHRS, YFSETQ. The CDR3 consists of 15 residues. V was clipped by 5 bases and J by 11 bases; unmatched bases: 18. CDR3: CASRLGGQSFSSAFF. As DNA, the CDR3 is TGCGCCAGCAGGCTGGGGGGACAGTCCTTCTCTAGCGCTTTCTTT.

This clone was seen only once. The rearrangement uses TRBV10-3 and TRBJ2-6; TRBD1 might be the D (6 bases). The CDR3 covers 15 residues. Germline loops: CDR1 ENHRY, CDR2 SYGVKD. The ends were cut back, 2 bases at V and 9 bases at J, with 14 bases in the middle. CDR3 residues: CAISEGGRVVNVLTF. The CDR3 coding sequence is TGTGCCATCAGTGAGGGGGGCAGGGTGGTCAACGTCCTGACTTTC.

The chain recombines TRBV5-4 with TRBJ2-7; TRBD1 might be the D (6 bases). The germline V gene has CDR1 SGHNT and CDR2 YYREEE (reference sequence). V shed 2 bases and J shed 0 bases, with 9 bases lying between them. The CDR3 spans 14 residues. Written as DNA, the CDR3 is TGTGCCAGCAGCTTAAGGGGGATCTCCTACGAGCAGTACTTC. Translated: CASSLRGISYEQYF.